Sequencing of this T cell receptor (beta chain) was carried out in a study of OX40 agonist ivuxolimab in advanced cancers. About the study: An agonistic human IgG2 monoclonal antibody against OX40 (CD134) was given. Regarding the study as a whole: Circulating CD4+ and CD8+ T cells showed clonal expansion by week 6 at 0.1 to 3.0 mg/kg. Partly responding patients at 0.1-3.0 mg/kg showed some of the smallest clonal expansion.

Assay: immunoSEQ multiplex PCR; the TCRdb copy retains only in-frame clones and omits some. Of approximately 50,000 clones listed, roughly 84% were seen once; the top ten hold roughly 0.6%. Patients were ruled out by autoimmune disease history or systemic immunosuppression. CDR3 size: 15 residues. The V end was cut by 0 bases, the J end by 5 bases, with 13 bases between. CDR1 and CDR2 (germline): LGHNA, YNFKEQ. This clone was picked up a small number of times. The antigen remains unidentified. Sequenced material: CD4+ or CD8+ T cells sorted from blood, taken in a trial of the OX40 agonist ivuxolimab. This rearrangement joins TRBV4-2 to TRBJ1-2; TRBD1 is a possible D gene (5 bases). This receptor was taken from an adult with an advanced solid tumor such as melanoma, head and neck, liver or kidney cancer. CDR3 in DNA: TGTGCCAGCAGCCAAGACGCCCGGGACTCATATGGCTACACCTTC. It specifies CASSQDARDSYGYTF.